In this sample, the clone carrying this TCR beta chain turned up once. The data stem from a study of CD8+CD57+ T cells in acquired aplastic anemia. Individuals selected for sequencing had exhibited CD8+CD57+ cell expansion on flow cytometry. Genomic DNA, the template, was used for profiling of the TCR beta VDJ and CDR3. TCRdb reprocessed the reads with MiXCR, giving one entry per CDR3 protein. The sample includes roughly 180,000 distinct CDR3 sequences, around 50% of them seen just once. The CDR3 runs to 12 residues. Per germline, CDR1 SNHLY and CDR2 FYNNEI. V lost 7 bases and J 10 bases, leaving 14 bases between the germline ends.

This chain links TRBV2 with TRBJ2-1; D not certain. The sequencing input was sorted CD4+, CD8+, or CD8+CD57+ T cells (not recorded which) from PBMCs. The clonotype originates from a human donor with aplastic anemia. The CDR3 loop is CASIYLRAEQFF. Written as DNA, the CDR3 is TGTGCCAGCATTTATCTAAGAGCCGAGCAGTTCTTC.